This T cell receptor (beta chain) was sequenced in a study of cytomegalovirus exposure and HLA in healthy donors. Study findings and constraints: TCR beta chains numbering under 200 were designated cytomegalovirus-associated. The authors judged a highly shared variant cluster likely a sequencing artifact.

This CDR3 is built from 17 residues. The germline V gene encodes CDR1 SEHNR and CDR2 FQNEAQ (reference sequence). The V and J ends lost 1 base and 3 bases respectively, with 15 bases between them. The primer mix had 60 Vbeta and 13 Jbeta primers. Generated by immunoSEQ multiplex PCR, the TCRdb table keeps only in-frame clones and is missing some. The sample lists about 120,000 clones; over 60% were seen once. Of note for this clone: Its antigen is as yet unknown.

The V and J genes are TRBV7-9 and TRBJ1-4; maybe TRBD1 (5 bases). This receptor was taken from a woman aged 40 to 50 in good health and CMV-seronegative. The material sequenced was PBMCs. DNA of the CDR3: TGTGCCAGCAGCTTAGGAAACGGGGGAGGGGCTAATGAAAAACTGTTTTTT. Its protein product is CASSLGNGGGANEKLFF. The full variable domain, completed using reference TRBV7-9 and TRBJ1-4, is DTGVSQNPRHKITKRGQNVTFRCDPISEHNRLYWYRQTLGQGPEFLTYFQNEAQLEKSRLLSDRFSAERPKGSFSTLEIQRTEQGDSAMYLCASSLGNGGGANEKLFFGSGTQLSVL.